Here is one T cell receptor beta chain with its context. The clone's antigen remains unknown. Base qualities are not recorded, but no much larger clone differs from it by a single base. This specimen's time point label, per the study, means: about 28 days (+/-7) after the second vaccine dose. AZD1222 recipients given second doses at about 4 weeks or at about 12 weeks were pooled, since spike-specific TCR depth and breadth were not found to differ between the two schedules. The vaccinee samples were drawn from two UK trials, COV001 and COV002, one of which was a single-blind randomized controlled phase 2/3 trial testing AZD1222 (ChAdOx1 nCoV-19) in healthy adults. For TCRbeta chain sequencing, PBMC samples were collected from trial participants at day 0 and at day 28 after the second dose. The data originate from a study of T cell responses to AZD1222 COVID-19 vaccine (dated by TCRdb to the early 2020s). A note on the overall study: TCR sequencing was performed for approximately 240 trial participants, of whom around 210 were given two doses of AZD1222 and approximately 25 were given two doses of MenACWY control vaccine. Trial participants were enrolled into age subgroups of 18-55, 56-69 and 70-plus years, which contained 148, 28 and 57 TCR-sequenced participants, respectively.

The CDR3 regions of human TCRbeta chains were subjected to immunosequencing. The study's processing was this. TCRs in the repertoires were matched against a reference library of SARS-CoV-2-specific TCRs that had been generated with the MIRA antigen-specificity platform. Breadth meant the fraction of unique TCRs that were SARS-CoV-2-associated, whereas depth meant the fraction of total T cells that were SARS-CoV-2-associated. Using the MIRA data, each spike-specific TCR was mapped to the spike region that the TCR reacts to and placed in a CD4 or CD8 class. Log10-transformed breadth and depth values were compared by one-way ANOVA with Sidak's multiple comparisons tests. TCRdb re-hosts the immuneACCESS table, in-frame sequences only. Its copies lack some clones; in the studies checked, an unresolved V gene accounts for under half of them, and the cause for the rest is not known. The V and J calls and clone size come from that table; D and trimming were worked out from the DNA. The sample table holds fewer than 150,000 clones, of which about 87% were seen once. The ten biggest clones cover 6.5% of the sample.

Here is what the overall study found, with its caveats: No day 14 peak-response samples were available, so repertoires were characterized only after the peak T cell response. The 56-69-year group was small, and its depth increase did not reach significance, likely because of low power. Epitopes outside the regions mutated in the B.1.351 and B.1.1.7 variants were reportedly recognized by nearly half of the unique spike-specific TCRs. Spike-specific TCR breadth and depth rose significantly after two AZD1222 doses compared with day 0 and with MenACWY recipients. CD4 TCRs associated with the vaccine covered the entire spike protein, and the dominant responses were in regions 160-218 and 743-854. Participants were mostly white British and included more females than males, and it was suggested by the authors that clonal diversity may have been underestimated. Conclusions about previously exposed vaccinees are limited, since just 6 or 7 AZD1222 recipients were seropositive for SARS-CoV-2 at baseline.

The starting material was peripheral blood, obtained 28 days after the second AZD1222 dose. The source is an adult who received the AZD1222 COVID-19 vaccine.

The DNA sequence is TGTGCCAGCAGTTTATCGGCAGGGGGAAGAGAAAAACTGTTTTTT. This sequence encodes CASSLSAGGREKLFF. The V gene is TRBV28 and the J gene is TRBJ1-4, and 7 junctional nucleotides match TRBD1. Looking up the germline V gene yields CDR1 MDHEN and CDR2 SYDVKM. From the cysteine through the phenylalanine, the CDR3 covers 15 amino acids. Kept here is only the CDR3 DNA, which spans 45 bases and is read in frame from base 1. Compared with germline, V lacks 1 base and J lacks 8 bases; bases without a gene match: 7.